The present TCR beta chain was sequenced within a study of blood T cell repertoires in COVID-19 (dated by TCRdb to the early 2020s). About the full investigation: The collaborator samples originated in the United States, Italy and Spain and spanned the acute and convalescent phases of COVID-19. The prospective study material was composed of cDNA or gDNA derived from T cells, B-cell-depleted T cells, or PBMCs. The dataset comprised deeply sampled blood TCRbeta repertoires from subjects exposed to, actively infected with, or recovered from COVID-19. A freely available public database, intended as a resource for researchers studying the immune response to SARS-CoV-2, is where the repertoires were released. The samples were drawn from two sources: the first 160 participants of the ongoing ImmuneRACE study, and 1,254 subjects contributed by 6 global collaborators. The sample metadata nearly always contained a de-identified subject ID, COVID-19 status, age in years and sex. Where available, HLA class I and class II types were taken from metadata supplied by the sample provider and were not determined by assay-based typing. Overall study results and their limits: The amount of clinical and demographic metadata varied by source and participant and was provided uncurated.

Participants in the prospective study were aged roughly 18 to 100 years, lived in under 30 United States geographic areas, and enrolled through a virtual design. In the prospective study, cohorts were assigned on the basis of participant-reported clinical history obtained from a screening survey and a study questionnaire. For ImmuneRACE Cohort 3, a participant was defined as recovered based on two consecutive negative NP/OP PCR tests, clearance by a healthcare professional, or resolution of symptoms. Mobile phlebotomists in the prospective study collected whole blood, serum and a nasopharyngeal or oropharyngeal swab from every participant. Additional blood draws and questionnaires over an approximately 2-month period could optionally be provided by prospective study participants. Before DNA extraction, prospective study blood samples were shipped either frozen or at room temperature. Regarding this clone: It lacks a known antigen. Base-call qualities are not available, and no considerably larger clone is one nucleotide away.

TCRbeta CDR3 regions were amplified from genomic DNA by means of the immunoSEQ Assay, a bias-controlled multiplex PCR. The study's own analysis went as follows. The number of nucleated cells in each sample was estimated from the amplification of reference gene primers within the assay. Sequence reads were collapsed and filtered to measure the absolute abundance of every unique TCRbeta CDR3 rearrangement. For each sample, productive Simpson clonality was calculated by taking the square root of Simpson's diversity index across productive rearrangements. Here the immuneACCESS table is served through TCRdb, limited to in-frame sequences with V and J called. Missing clones are a known gap in these copies; in checked studies unresolved V genes cover under half, and the rest lacks a known reason. V, J and clone size reflect that table, while D and trimming were determined from the DNA. This sample comprises approximately 300,000 clones, 70% to 90% of them detected only once. Roughly 5.3% of the sample comes from the top ten.

The TCR originated in a woman aged 25 to 39 who had recovered from COVID-19. Material for sequencing was PBMCs or T cells enriched from blood (not recorded which).

The nucleotide sequence reads TGCGCCAGCAGCCAAGAGGAGGTTAGCACAGGGCACAATCAGCCCCAGCATTTT. Translated, this is CASSQEEVSTGHNQPQHF. Here the chain combines TRBV4-1 and TRBJ1-5; the D region possibly corresponds to TRBD1 (6 bases align). Trimming takes 0 bases from V and 3 bases from J, and the germline ends sit 18 bases apart. The germline V gene yields MGHRA for CDR1 and YSYEKL for CDR2. Counted from cysteine to phenylalanine, this CDR3 has 18 amino acids. Only the CDR3 portion is preserved as DNA: 54 bases, with reading frame beginning at the first base.